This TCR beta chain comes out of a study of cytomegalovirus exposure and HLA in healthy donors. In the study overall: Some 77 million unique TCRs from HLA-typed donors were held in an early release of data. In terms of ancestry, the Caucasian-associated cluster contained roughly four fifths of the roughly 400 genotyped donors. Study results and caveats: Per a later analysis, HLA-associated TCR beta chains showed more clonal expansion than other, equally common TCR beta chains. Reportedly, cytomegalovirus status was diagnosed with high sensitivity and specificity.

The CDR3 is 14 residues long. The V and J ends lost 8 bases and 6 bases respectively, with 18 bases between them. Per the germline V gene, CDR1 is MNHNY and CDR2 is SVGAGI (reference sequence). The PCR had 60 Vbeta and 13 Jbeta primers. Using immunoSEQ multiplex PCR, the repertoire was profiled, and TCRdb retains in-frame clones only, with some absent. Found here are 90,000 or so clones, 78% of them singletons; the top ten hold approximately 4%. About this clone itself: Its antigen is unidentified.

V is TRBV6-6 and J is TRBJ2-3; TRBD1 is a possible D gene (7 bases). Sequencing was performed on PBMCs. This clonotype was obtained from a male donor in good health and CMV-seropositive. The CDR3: CASGGTASWDTQYF. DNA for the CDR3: TGTGCCAGCGGAGGGACAGCTTCTTGGGATACGCAGTATTTT.